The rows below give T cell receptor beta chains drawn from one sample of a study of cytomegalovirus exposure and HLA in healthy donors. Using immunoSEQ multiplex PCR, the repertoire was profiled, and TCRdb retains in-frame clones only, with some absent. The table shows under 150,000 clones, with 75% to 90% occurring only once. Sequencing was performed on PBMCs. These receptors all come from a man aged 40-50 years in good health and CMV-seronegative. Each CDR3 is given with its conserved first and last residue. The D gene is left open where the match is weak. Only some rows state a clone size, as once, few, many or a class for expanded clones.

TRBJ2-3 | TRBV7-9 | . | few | CASSSEGHLLDTQYF | TGTGCCAGCAGCTCAGAGGGACATCTCCTGGATACGCAGTATTTT
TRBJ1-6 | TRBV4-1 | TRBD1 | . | CASSQLQGASPLHF | TGCGCCAGCAGCCAACTCCAGGGGGCTTCACCCCTCCACTTT
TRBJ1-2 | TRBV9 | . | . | CASGRLNYGYTF | TGTGCCAGCGGTAGACTTAACTATGGCTACACCTTC
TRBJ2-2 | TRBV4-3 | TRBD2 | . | CASSQDSSGGIGELFF | TGCGCCAGCAGCCAAGATTCGAGCGGGGGGATCGGGGAGCTGTTTTTT
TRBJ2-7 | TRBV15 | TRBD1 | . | CATSREGRQGNEQYF | TGTGCCACCAGCAGAGAAGGAAGACAGGGAAACGAGCAGTACTTC
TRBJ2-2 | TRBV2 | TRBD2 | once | CASTTGQGLAGGRTGELFF | TGTGCCAGCACGACAGGTCAGGGACTAGCGGGAGGAAGAACCGGGGAGCTGTTTTTT
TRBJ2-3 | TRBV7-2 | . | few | CASSLRQAPDTQYF | TGTGCCAGCAGCTTAAGGCAGGCGCCAGATACGCAGTATTTT
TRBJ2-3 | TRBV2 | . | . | CASSPRGWADTQYF | TGTGCCAGCAGCCCTAGGGGATGGGCAGATACGCAGTATTTT
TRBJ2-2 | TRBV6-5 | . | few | CASSYSIGGPTGELFF | TGTGCCAGCAGTTACTCGATCGGGGGACCGACCGGGGAGCTGTTTTTT
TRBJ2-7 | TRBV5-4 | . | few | CASSLIGGADEQYF | TGTGCCAGCAGCTTAATAGGGGGGGCGGACGAGCAGTACTTC
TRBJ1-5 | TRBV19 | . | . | CASSSFGGFSNQPQHF | TGTGCCAGTAGTTCATTCGGGGGATTTAGCAATCAGCCCCAGCATTTT
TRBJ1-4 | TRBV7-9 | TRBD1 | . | CASSLEGGGSEKLFF | TGTGCCAGCAGCTTAGAAGGGGGCGGTTCTGAAAAACTGTTTTTT
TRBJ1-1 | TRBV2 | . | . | CASGGEMNTEAFF | TGTGCCAGCGGGGGGGAGATGAACACTGAAGCTTTCTTT
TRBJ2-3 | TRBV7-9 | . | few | CASSGRRADTQYF | TGTGCCAGCAGCGGAAGGCGAGCGGATACGCAGTATTTT
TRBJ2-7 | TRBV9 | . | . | CASSGGSSYEQYF | TGTGCCAGCAGCGGAGGGAGCTCCTACGAGCAGTACTTC
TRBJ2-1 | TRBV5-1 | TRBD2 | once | CASSLGSSGPYNEQFF | TGCGCCAGCAGCTTGGGGTCTAGCGGACCTTACAATGAGCAGTTCTTC
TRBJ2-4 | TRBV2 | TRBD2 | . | CASSEERGGVIQYF | TGTGCCAGCAGTGAGGAGCGGGGAGGCGTCATTCAGTACTTC
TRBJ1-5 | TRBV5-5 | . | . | CASSLDLSNQPQHF | TGTGCCAGCAGCTTGGACTTAAGCAATCAGCCCCAGCATTTT
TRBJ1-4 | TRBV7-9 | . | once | CASSTAVNEKLFF | TGTGCCAGCAGCACCGCGGTTAATGAAAAACTGTTTTTT
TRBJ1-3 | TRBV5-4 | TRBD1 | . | CASSLQGAGNTIYF | TGTGCCAGCAGCTTACAGGGGGCGGGAAACACCATATATTTT
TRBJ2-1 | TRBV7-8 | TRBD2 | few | CASSPGVAGGDEQFF | TGTGCCAGCAGCCCCGGTGTAGCGGGAGGGGATGAGCAGTTCTTC
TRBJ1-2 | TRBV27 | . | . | CASSPSSGGYTF | TGTGCCAGCAGCCCCTCTTCAGGTGGCTACACCTTC
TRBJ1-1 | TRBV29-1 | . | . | CSGVGGGTEAFF | TGCAGCGGGGTCGGGGGAGGGACTGAAGCTTTCTTT
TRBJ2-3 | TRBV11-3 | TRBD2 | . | CASSRRGGSTDTQYF | TGTGCCAGCAGCCGGCGCGGGGGAAGCACAGATACGCAGTATTTT
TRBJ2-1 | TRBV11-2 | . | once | CASSLGSSYNEQFF | TGTGCCAGCAGCTTAGGCAGCTCCTACAATGAGCAGTTCTTC
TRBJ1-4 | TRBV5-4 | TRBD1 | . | CASSPGGGGLEKLFF | TGTGCCAGCAGCCCCGGCGGAGGGGGCCTTGAAAAACTGTTTTTT
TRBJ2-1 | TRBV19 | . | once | CASKELFSYNEQFF | TGTGCCAGTAAGGAGCTCTTTAGCTACAATGAGCAGTTCTTC
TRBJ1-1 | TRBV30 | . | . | CAWRVRGGWTEAFF | TGTGCCTGGAGGGTTAGGGGGGGATGGACTGAAGCTTTCTTT
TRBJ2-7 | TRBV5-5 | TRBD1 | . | CASSGRSGQGGEQYF | TGTGCCAGCAGCGGGAGATCGGGACAGGGCGGCGAGCAGTACTTC
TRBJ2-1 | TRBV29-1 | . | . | CSAGGSYSYNEQFF | TGCAGCGCGGGGGGCTCATATTCCTACAATGAGCAGTTCTTC
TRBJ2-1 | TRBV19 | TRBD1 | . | CASSSDRGISYNEQFF | TGTGCCAGTAGTTCCGACAGGGGCATATCCTACAATGAGCAGTTCTTC
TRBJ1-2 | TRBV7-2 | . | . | CASSLVGDEGGYTF | TGTGCCAGCAGCTTAGTCGGGGATGAGGGTGGCTACACCTTC
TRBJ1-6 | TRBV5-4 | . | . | CASSLLGGTPSSPLHF | TGTGCCAGCAGCCTCTTGGGGGGGACTCCTTCATCACCCCTCCACTTT
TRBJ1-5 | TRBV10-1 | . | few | CASSPGSICNQPQHF | TGCGCCAGCAGTCCAGGGTCCATATGCAATCAGCCCCAGCATTTT
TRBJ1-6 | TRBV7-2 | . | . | CASSLLNRVSSPLHF | TGTGCCAGTAGCTTACTTAACAGGGTAAGCTCACCCCTCCACTTT
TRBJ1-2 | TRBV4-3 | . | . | CASSQDGDYGYTF | TGCGCCAGCAGCCAGGACGGGGACTATGGCTACACCTTC
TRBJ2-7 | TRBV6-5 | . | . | CASSYTTGAEQYF | TGTGCCAGCAGTTACACCACAGGTGCCGAGCAGTACTTC
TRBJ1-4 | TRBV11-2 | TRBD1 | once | CASSLGTGGANEKLFF | TGTGCCAGCAGCTTAGGGACAGGGGGAGCTAATGAAAAACTGTTTTTT
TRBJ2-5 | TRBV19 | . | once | CASRTGPGETQYF | TGTGCCAGTAGAACAGGCCCTGGGGAGACCCAGTACTTC
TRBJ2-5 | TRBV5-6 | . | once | CASSPLLEETQYF | TGTGCCAGCAGCCCCCTACTAGAAGAGACCCAGTACTTC
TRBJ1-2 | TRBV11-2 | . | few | CASSSRLTNYGYTF | TGTGCCAGCAGCTCCCGACTCACTAACTATGGCTACACCTTC
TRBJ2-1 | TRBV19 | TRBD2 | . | CASSAPGLAGGLYNEQFF | TGTGCCAGTAGCGCCCCGGGACTAGCGGGAGGACTTTACAATGAGCAGTTCTTC
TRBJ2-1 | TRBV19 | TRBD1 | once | CASSVRQGAIRNEQFF | TGTGCCAGTAGTGTTCGACAGGGGGCGATCAGAAATGAGCAGTTCTTC
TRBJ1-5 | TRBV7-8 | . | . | CASSLAGGDQPQHF | TGTGCCAGCAGCTTAGCGGGCGGGGATCAGCCCCAGCATTTT
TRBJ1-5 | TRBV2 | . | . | CASDPGASQPQHF | TGTGCCAGCGACCCAGGGGCAAGTCAGCCCCAGCATTTT
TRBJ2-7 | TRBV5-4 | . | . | CASSPRGGDGVEQYF | TGTGCCAGCAGCCCCAGGGGAGGGGATGGTGTCGAGCAGTACTTC
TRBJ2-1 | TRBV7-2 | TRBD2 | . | CASSFQRDNEQFF | TGTGCCAGCAGCTTCCAGCGGGATAATGAGCAGTTCTTC
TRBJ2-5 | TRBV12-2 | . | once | CASRLGVCEETQYF | TGTGCAAGTCGCTTAGGTGTATGTGAAGAGACCCAGTACTTC
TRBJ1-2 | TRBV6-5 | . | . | CASSFGGGYTF | TGTGCCAGCAGTTTTGGGGGGGGCTACACCTTC
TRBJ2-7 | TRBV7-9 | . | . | CASSFEQMIYEQYF | TGTGCCAGCAGCTTCGAACAGATGATCTACGAGCAGTACTTC
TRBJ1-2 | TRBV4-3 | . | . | CASSQDPGGNYGYTF | TGCGCCAGCAGCCAAGATCCGGGAGGCAACTATGGCTACACCTTC
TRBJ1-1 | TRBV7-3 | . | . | CASSHPGEGAEAFF | TGTGCCAGCAGCCACCCCGGGGAGGGGGCTGAAGCTTTCTTT
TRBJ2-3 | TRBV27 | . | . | CASSRSTDTQYF | TGTGCCAGCAGCCGTAGCACAGATACGCAGTATTTT
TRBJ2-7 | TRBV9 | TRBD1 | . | CASSPDGSGTGGEQYF | TGTGCCAGCAGCCCCGATGGGTCCGGGACAGGGGGCGAGCAGTACTTC
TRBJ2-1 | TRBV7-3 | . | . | CASSLSGGEQFF | TGTGCCAGCAGCTTATCCGGGGGTGAGCAGTTCTTC
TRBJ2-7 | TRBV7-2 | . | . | CASSLAGGDYEQYF | TGTGCCAGCAGCTTAGCGGGAGGTGACTACGAGCAGTACTTC
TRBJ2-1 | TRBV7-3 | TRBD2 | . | CASSLTSGGFNEQFF | TGTGCCAGCAGCTTAACTAGCGGGGGGTTCAATGAGCAGTTCTTC
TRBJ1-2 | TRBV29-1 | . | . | CSGGANYGYTF | TGCAGTGGGGGCGCTAACTATGGCTACACCTTC